Listed below are T cell receptor beta chains from one sample, sequenced in a study of T-cell memory formation after mild COVID-19. One entry per CDR3 protein results from TCRdb running MiXCR on the 5' RACE reads. The sample carries about 160,000 distinct CDR3 sequences, 25% to 40% recorded once. Sequenced: PBMCs or a T cell subset sorted from them (not recorded which). These receptors were collected from an adult woman who had mild COVID-19 (a few samples of this study predate the infection). Cell type and time point are not known. Each CDR3 is given with its conserved first and last residue. Each record gives: clone size, V gene, D gene, J gene, CDR3 protein, CDR3 DNA. D genes are given only for firm matches. A row's size may be missing; if present it is once, few, many or a size class.

size: few
V: TRBV21-1
D: NA
J: TRBJ2-1
CDR3: CASLRGTASHGAFF
DNA: TGTGCCAGCCTAAGGGGGACAGCTTCTCATGGTGCGTTCTTC

size: many
V: TRBV7-8
D: NA
J: TRBJ2-2
CDR3: CASSFRFGTGELFF
DNA: TGTGCCAGCAGCTTCAGGTTTGGCACCGGGGAGCTGTTTTTT

size: NA
V: TRBV4-3
D: NA
J: TRBJ2-1
CDR3: CASSQDRAAPYNEQFF
DNA: TGCGCCAGCAGCCAAGATAGAGCTGCCCCCTACAATGAGCAGTTCTTC

size: NA
V: TRBV6-5
D: NA
J: TRBJ1-1
CDR3: CASSYSRGSGEAFF
DNA: TGTGCCAGCAGTTACTCGAGGGGTTCAGGGGAAGCTTTCTTT

size: NA
V: TRBV10-3
D: NA
J: TRBJ1-5
CDR3: CAISEGQSGQPQHF
DNA: TGTGCCATCAGTGAAGGACAGTCAGGACAGCCCCAGCATTTT

size: NA
V: TRBV7-9
D: TRBD1
J: TRBJ2-3
CDR3: CASSGTGGRDTQYF
DNA: TGTGCCAGCAGCGGGACAGGGGGAAGGGATACGCAGTATTTT

size: NA
V: TRBV27
D: TRBD2
J: TRBJ2-7
CDR3: CASTSGGLAGPRQYF
DNA: TGTGCCAGCACCTCAGGGGGACTAGCGGGCCCCAGGCAGTACTTC

size: NA
V: TRBV29-1
D: NA
J: TRBJ2-3
CDR3: CSVEGSGRTDTQYF
DNA: TGCAGCGTTGAGGGTAGCGGACGCACAGATACGCAGTATTTT

size: NA
V: TRBV7-8
D: TRBD1
J: TRBJ2-7
CDR3: CASSLRYVLGTDSYEQYF
DNA: TGTGCCAGCAGCTTACGGTATGTGCTCGGGACAGATTCCTACGAGCAGTACTTC

size: NA
V: TRBV12-3/TRBV12-4
D: NA
J: TRBJ1-4
CDR3: CASSLKGITTNEKLFF
DNA: TGTGCCAGCAGTTTAAAAGGGATCACAACTAATGAAAAACTGTTTTTT

size: NA
V: TRBV7-6
D: NA
J: TRBJ2-1
CDR3: CASSLDVGSYNEQFF
DNA: TGTGCCAGCAGCTTAGATGTGGGTTCCTACAATGAGCAGTTCTTC

size: NA
V: TRBV6-1
D: TRBD2
J: TRBJ2-1
CDR3: CASSEKTDSGSYNEQFF
DNA: TGTGCCAGCAGTGAAAAGACAGACAGCGGGAGCTACAATGAGCAGTTCTTC

size: NA
V: TRBV7-8
D: TRBD1
J: TRBJ2-7
CDR3: CASSPYRDRGFYEQYF
DNA: TGTGCCAGCAGCCCATACCGGGACAGGGGATTCTACGAGCAGTACTTC

size: NA
V: TRBV11-3
D: NA
J: TRBJ1-3
CDR3: CASSLGQWEPGNTIYF
DNA: TGTGCCAGCAGCTTAGGGCAGTGGGAGCCTGGAAACACCATATATTTT

size: NA
V: TRBV12-3/TRBV12-4
D: NA
J: TRBJ2-2
CDR3: CASSLNTATGELFF
DNA: TGTGCCAGCAGTTTAAATACGGCCACCGGGGAGCTGTTTTTT

size: NA
V: TRBV7-9
D: TRBD2
J: TRBJ2-1
CDR3: CASSLGGVRYNEQFF
DNA: TGTGCCAGCAGCTTGGGGGGGGTCCGCTACAATGAGCAGTTCTTC

size: few
V: TRBV7-9
D: NA
J: TRBJ1-5
CDR3: CASSSGGEKGQPQHF
DNA: TGTGCCAGCAGTTCCGGTGGCGAAAAGGGGCAGCCCCAGCATTTT

size: few
V: TRBV20-1
D: TRBD2
J: TRBJ2-1
CDR3: CSARSLAGAYNEQFF
DNA: TGCAGTGCTAGGTCCCTAGCGGGAGCCTACAATGAGCAGTTCTTC

size: NA
V: TRBV3-1
D: TRBD1
J: TRBJ1-5
CDR3: CASSHGTGGTQQPQHF
DNA: TGTGCCAGCAGCCACGGGACAGGGGGCACGCAACAGCCCCAGCATTTT

size: few
V: TRBV5-1
D: NA
J: TRBJ2-3
CDR3: CASTWGGQSTDTQYF
DNA: TGCGCCAGCACCTGGGGTGGGCAGTCCACAGATACGCAGTATTTT

size: NA
V: TRBV7-9
D: NA
J: TRBJ1-2
CDR3: CASSPGERASGYTF
DNA: TGTGCCAGCAGCCCGGGAGAAAGGGCCTCCGGCTACACCTTC

size: NA
V: TRBV2
D: NA
J: TRBJ2-3
CDR3: CARDTQYF
DNA: TGTGCCAGAGATACGCAGTATTTT

size: few
V: TRBV6-5
D: NA
J: TRBJ2-1
CDR3: CASSPGLGGGSYNEQFF
DNA: TGTGCCAGCAGTCCTGGGCTCGGCGGCGGGTCCTACAATGAGCAGTTCTTC

size: NA
V: TRBV5-1
D: NA
J: TRBJ1-1
CDR3: CASSLNGGANTEAFF
DNA: TGCGCCAGCAGCTTGAATGGGGGCGCGAACACTGAAGCTTTCTTT

size: few
V: TRBV20-1
D: TRBD2
J: TRBJ2-3
CDR3: CSAPGLAGVDTQYF
DNA: TGCAGTGCTCCGGGACTAGCGGGAGTGGATACGCAGTATTTT

size: NA
V: TRBV7-3
D: NA
J: TRBJ2-1
CDR3: CASSLSQGNNEQFF
DNA: TGTGCCAGCAGCTTAAGCCAGGGGAACAATGAGCAGTTCTTC